This record covers a single T cell receptor beta chain. This entry is derived from a study of blood T cell repertoires in COVID-19. At the level of the study: The analysed material was cDNA or gDNA that came from T cells, B-cell-depleted T cells, or PBMCs.

TCRdb's table, derived via immunoSEQ multiplex PCR, lists solely in-frame clones and lacks some. The sample lists tens of thousands of clones; more than 80% were seen once. The V gene's germline CDR1 is SGDLS and CDR2 YYNGEE. This CDR3 is built from 12 residues. Trimming removed 4 bases at V and 4 bases at J, with 8 bases between. This receptor was identified in a young man with active or convalescent COVID-19. The sequenced sample consisted of peripheral blood. The chain is built from TRBV9 and TRBJ2-5; D is possibly TRBD1 (6 bases). The CDR3 region has the DNA TGTGCCAGCAGCCCACAGGGAGAGACCCAGTACTTC. Translation: CASSPQGETQYF.